This TCR beta chain was sequenced during a study of patients and donors after allogeneic stem cell transplantation. TCRdb re-analysed the RT-PCR reads in MiXCR, keeping a single row per CDR3 protein. The table has some 960,000 distinct CDR3 sequences, about a sixth seen once. This clonotype was counted only a few times. J gave up 4 bases and V 0 bases, and 4 bases lay outside the gene matches. CDR3 size: 15 residues. Germline V gene data show CDR1 as SGHRS and CDR2 as YFSETQ. The specimen was blood, either unsorted or a sorted T cell fraction (not recorded which). This TCR was recovered from a human donor who was either an allogeneic HSCT recipient or a stem cell or donor lymphocyte infusion donor (not recorded which). It is not recorded whose cells these are; they may come from a transplant donor. The chain uses TRBV5-1 and TRBJ1-5; 7 nucleotides match TRBD1. The CDR3 sequence: CASSLGGQRNQPQHF. In nucleotides, the CDR3 is TGCGCCAGCAGCTTGGGGGGACAGCGAAATCAGCCCCAGCATTTT.